Detailed here is one TCR beta chain. The antigen remains undetermined. 13 Jbeta primers and 60 Vbeta primers were used for the PCR. The repertoire was sequenced with immunoSEQ multiplex PCR; TCRdb's copy has only in-frame clones and lacks some. The data hold fewer than 100,000 clones, with 60% to 75% observed a single time. Trimming removed 3 bases from V and 2 bases from J, with 8 bases in between. CDR1 SNHLY and CDR2 FYNNEI come from the germline V gene. This CDR3 has 14 amino acids. This record comes from a study of cytomegalovirus exposure and HLA in healthy donors. Overall study findings and caveats: Researchers counted around 160 TCR beta chains as cytomegalovirus-associated. Common viral pathogens were later found to be apparently linked to several of the most significant clusters.

The V call is TRBV2, the J call TRBJ1-5, with a weak D call TRBD1 (5 bases). The sequenced sample was PBMCs. This clonotype originated in a female donor in good health and CMV-seronegative. The CDR3 is CASSDRVGNQPQHF. In DNA, the CDR3 is TGTGCCAGCAGTGACAGGGTGGGCAATCAGCCCCAGCATTTT.